A selection of T cell receptor beta chains follows, all from one sample in a study of T cells in Graves' hyperthyroidism and ophthalmopathy. TCRdb passed the multiplex PCR reads through MiXCR, listing each CDR3 protein once. The sample holds more than 300,000 distinct CDR3 sequences, over 11% seen once. The sequencing sample was made of blood. The receptors were gathered from a woman between 25 and 40 years old with Graves' hyperthyroidism. CDR3s include the opening cysteine and the closing phenylalanine or tryptophan.

V: TRBV6-2/TRBV6-3; length: 15; J: TRBJ2-7; CDR3: CASRPSGGGGYEQYF
V: TRBV27; length: 15; J: TRBJ2-7; CDR3: CASSFSDRGLGEQYF
V: TRBV14; length: 15; J: TRBJ2-1; CDR3: CASSQGLAGGSEQFF
V: TRBV29-1; length: 15; J: TRBJ2-7; CDR3: CSVARRLAGDYEQYF
V: TRBV7-8; length: 16; J: TRBJ2-2; CDR3: CASSLRPGLDTGELFF
V: TRBV19; length: 13; J: TRBJ1-5; CDR3: CASSIPGNQPQHF
V: TRBV13; length: 16; J: TRBJ2-7; CDR3: CASSSRAGVGSYEQYF
V: TRBV11-2; length: 16; J: TRBJ1-5; CDR3: CASSSGGVSSNQPQHF
V: TRBV28; length: 12; J: TRBJ1-5; CDR3: CASRSVAQPQHF
V: TRBV15; length: 12; J: TRBJ2-1; CDR3: CAAGELGNEQFF
V: TRBV6-5; length: 14; J: TRBJ2-2; CDR3: CASSYSNYGGELFF
V: TRBV18; length: 14; J: TRBJ1-5; CDR3: CASSRQGEDQPQHF
V: TRBV11-2; length: 14; J: TRBJ2-7; CDR3: CASSSDRFYGEQYF
V: TRBV2; length: 16; J: TRBJ2-7; CDR3: CASSERGQILTYEQYF
V: TRBV5-1; length: 14; J: TRBJ2-5; CDR3: CASSLAAGMETQYF
V: TRBV28; length: 15; J: TRBJ2-7; CDR3: CASSLQGAATYEQYF
V: TRBV27; length: 13; J: TRBJ1-2; CDR3: CASSFNEKGGYTF
V: TRBV20-1; length: 14; J: TRBJ2-2; CDR3: CSASKIMNTGELFF
V: TRBV6-1; length: 12; J: TRBJ1-2; CDR3: CASTSGLDGYTF
V: TRBV10-1; length: 19; J: TRBJ2-1; CDR3: CASSSTTRRDSSGYNEQFF
V: TRBV5-1; length: 16; J: TRBJ1-2; CDR3: CASSLGSARGSYGYTF
V: TRBV19; length: 19; J: TRBJ2-6; CDR3: CASSPTGTSGSSGANVLTF